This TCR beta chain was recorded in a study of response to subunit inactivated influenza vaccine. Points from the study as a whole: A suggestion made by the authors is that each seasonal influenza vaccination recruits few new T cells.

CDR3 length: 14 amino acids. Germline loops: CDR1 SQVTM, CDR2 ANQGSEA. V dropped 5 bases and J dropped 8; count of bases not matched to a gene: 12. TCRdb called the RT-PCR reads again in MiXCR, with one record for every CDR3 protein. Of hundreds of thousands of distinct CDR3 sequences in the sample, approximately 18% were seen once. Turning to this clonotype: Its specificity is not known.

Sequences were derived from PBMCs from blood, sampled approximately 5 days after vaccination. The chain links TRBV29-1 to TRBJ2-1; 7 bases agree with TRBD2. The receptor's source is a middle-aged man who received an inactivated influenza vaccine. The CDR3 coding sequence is TGCAGCGTTAGCCGGGGCGGGAGAGCGCATGAGCAGTTCTTC. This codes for CSVSRGGRAHEQFF.